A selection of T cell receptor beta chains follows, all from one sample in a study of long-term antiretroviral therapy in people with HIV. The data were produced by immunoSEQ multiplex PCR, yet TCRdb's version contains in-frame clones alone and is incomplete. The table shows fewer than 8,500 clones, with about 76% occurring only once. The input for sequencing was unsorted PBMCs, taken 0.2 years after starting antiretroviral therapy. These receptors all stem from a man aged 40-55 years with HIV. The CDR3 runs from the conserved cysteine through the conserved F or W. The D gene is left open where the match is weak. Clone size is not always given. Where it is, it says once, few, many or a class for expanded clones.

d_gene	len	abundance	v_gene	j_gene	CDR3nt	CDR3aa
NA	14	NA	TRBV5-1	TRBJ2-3	TGCGCCAGCAGGCTAAACAGGGACCCAGATACGCAGTATTTT	CASRLNRDPDTQYF
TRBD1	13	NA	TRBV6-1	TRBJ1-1	TGTGCCAGCAGGCCACAGGGGTACACTGAAGCTTTCTTT	CASRPQGYTEAFF
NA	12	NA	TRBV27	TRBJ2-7	TGTGCCAGCAGTCATGTGGGCTACGAGCAGTACTTC	CASSHVGYEQYF
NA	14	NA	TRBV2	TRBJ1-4	TGTGCCAGCAGTGAGGTGTCCTCGGAGGAAAAACTGTTTTTT	CASSEVSSEEKLFF
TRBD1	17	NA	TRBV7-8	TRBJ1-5	TGTGCCAGCAGCTTAGAAGACAGGGCATATAGCAATCAGCCCCAGCATTTT	CASSLEDRAYSNQPQHF
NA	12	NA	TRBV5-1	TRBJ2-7	TGCGCCAGCAGCTTGGGGACCTACGAGCAGTACTTC	CASSLGTYEQYF
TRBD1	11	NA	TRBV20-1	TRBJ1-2	TGCAGTGCTAGAGGAACCGGGACAGAGCTCTTC	CSARGTGTELF
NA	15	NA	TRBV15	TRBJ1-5	TGTGCCACCAGCAGAGGGGGGAGCGGGGATCAGCCCCAGCATTTT	CATSRGGSGDQPQHF
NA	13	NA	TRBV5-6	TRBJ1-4	TGTGCCAGCAGCCCATGGACAGCGGGAAAACTGTTTTTT	CASSPWTAGKLFF
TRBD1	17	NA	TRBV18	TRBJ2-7	TGTGCCAGCTCACCAACCCGCCGGGACAGGGGTGAACACGAGCAGTACTTC	CASSPTRRDRGEHEQYF
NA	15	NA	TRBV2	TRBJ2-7	TGTGCCAGCAGTGAGCAGGGCCCGCGTTCCTACGAGCAGTACTTC	CASSEQGPRSYEQYF
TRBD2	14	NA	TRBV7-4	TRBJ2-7	TGTGCCAGCAGCTCCCGACTAGCGGCTTACGAGCAGTACTTC	CASSSRLAAYEQYF
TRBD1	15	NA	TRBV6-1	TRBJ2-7	TGTGCCAGCAGTGAAGAGGGGGACAGCTCCTACGAGCAGTACTTC	CASSEEGDSSYEQYF
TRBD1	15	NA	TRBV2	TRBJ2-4	TGTGCCAGCAGTCTGGGACAGGGAGGACTGGGGATTCAGTACTTC	CASSLGQGGLGIQYF
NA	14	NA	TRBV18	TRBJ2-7	TGTGCCAGCTCGCGAGCCCCGGGGACCTACGAGCAGTACTTC	CASSRAPGTYEQYF
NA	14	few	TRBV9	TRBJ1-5	TGTGCCAGCAGCGTAGGCGGGCCCAATCAGCCCCAGCATTTT	CASSVGGPNQPQHF
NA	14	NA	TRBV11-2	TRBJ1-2	TGTGCCAGCAGCTTAGGTTACGGGCCCAATGGCTACACCTTC	CASSLGYGPNGYTF
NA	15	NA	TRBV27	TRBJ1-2	TGTGCCAGCAGTTTATCCGGGGGAACTAACTATGGCTACACCTTC	CASSLSGGTNYGYTF
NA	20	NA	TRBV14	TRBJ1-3	TGTGCCAGCAGCCAAGGAGGATGGGAAAGGGGAACAAGCTCTGGAAACACCATATATTTT	CASSQGGWERGTSSGNTIYF
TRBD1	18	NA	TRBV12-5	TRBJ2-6	TGTGCTAGTGGATCCGGGACAGGTTATCTCTCTGGGGCCAACGTCCTGACTTTC	CASGSGTGYLSGANVLTF
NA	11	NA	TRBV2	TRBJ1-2	TGTGCCAGCAGTGACAGATATGGCTACACCTTC	CASSDRYGYTF
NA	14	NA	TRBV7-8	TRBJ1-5	TGTGCCAGCAGAGGGACCGCGAGCGATCAGCCCCAGCATTTT	CASRGTASDQPQHF
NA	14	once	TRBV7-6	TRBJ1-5	TGTGCCAGCAGCTTAGGGGGGATCAATCAGCCCCAGCATTTT	CASSLGGINQPQHF
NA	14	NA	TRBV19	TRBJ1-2	TGTGCCAGTAGTATAAAAAATCGGTGGAGTGGCTACACCTTC	CASSIKNRWSGYTF
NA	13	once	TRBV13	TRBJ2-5	TGTGCCAGCAGCCCCTCCCGGGGAGAGACCCAGTACTTC	CASSPSRGETQYF